Listed below are T cell receptor beta chains from one sample, sequenced in a study of T cells in tuberculosis. Clones were sequenced by immunoSEQ multiplex PCR, and TCRdb holds only the in-frame ones, with some missing. In the table there are over 30,000 clones, 90% to 95% of which are singletons. The sample here was PBMCs, taken at tuberculosis diagnosis. These receptors were obtained from an adult with tuberculosis. Both conserved end residues are part of each CDR3. Fields, in order: D gene, clone size, J gene, V gene, CDR3 length, CDR3 protein, CDR3 DNA. D genes are given only for firm matches. Only part of the rows carry a size: once, few, many, or a class if the clone is expanded.

>TRBD1|.|TRBJ1-1|TRBV18|17
CASSPQGAIFGNTEAFF
TGTGCCAGCTCACCACAGGGGGCAATTTTTGGGAACACTGAAGCTTTCTTT
>.|.|TRBJ2-1|TRBV7-3|16
CASSLKGPGDYNEQFF
TGTGCCAGCAGCTTAAAGGGTCCAGGGGACTACAATGAGCAGTTCTTC
>.|.|TRBJ1-1|TRBV6-1|14
CASSDDRVNTEAFF
TGTGCCAGCAGTGACGACAGAGTGAACACTGAAGCTTTCTTT
>TRBD2|.|TRBJ2-1|TRBV11-2|16
CASSPPGLAGRLGAFF
TGTGCCAGCAGCCCGCCGGGACTAGCGGGCCGGTTAGGGGCGTTCTTC
>TRBD2|.|TRBJ2-2|TRBV30|14
CASSAGVWAGELFF
TGTGCCTCTTCGGCGGGAGTCTGGGCCGGGGAGCTGTTTTTT
>.|.|TRBJ2-5|TRBV5-1|13
CASSLMQEETQYF
TGCGCCAGCAGCTTGATGCAGGAAGAGACCCAGTACTTC
>.|.|TRBJ2-3|TRBV7-3|15
CASSLVGGSGDTQYF
TGTGCCAGCAGCTTAGTAGGAGGGAGCGGGGATACGCAGTATTTT
>TRBD2|.|TRBJ2-3|TRBV5-4|15
CASRQGLAGRDTQYF
TGTGCCAGCAGACAGGGACTAGCGGGAAGGGATACGCAGTATTTT
>.|.|TRBJ2-7|TRBV30|12
CAWARPSYEQYF
TGTGCCTGGGCTAGGCCCTCCTACGAGCAGTACTTC
>.|.|TRBJ2-2|TRBV5-5|14
CASSNGSPTGELFF
TGTGCCAGCAGCAACGGGAGTCCCACCGGGGAGCTGTTTTTT
>TRBD1|.|TRBJ1-2|TRBV5-4|14
CASSSGQKTMGYTF
TGTGCCAGCAGCTCGGGACAGAAAACTATGGGCTACACCTTC
>TRBD1|.|TRBJ1-1|TRBV9|13
CASSVGQGDPPFF
TGTGCCAGCAGCGTCGGACAGGGGGATCCTCCTTTCTTT
>TRBD1|.|TRBJ2-5|TRBV2|13
CASSWTGVRTQYF
TGTGCCAGCAGTTGGACAGGGGTCAGGACCCAGTACTTC
>TRBD2|.|TRBJ2-7|TRBV29-1|13
CSVAGRNSYEQYF
TGCAGCGTTGCCGGGAGGAACTCCTACGAGCAGTACTTC
>TRBD1|once|TRBJ2-7|TRBV5-1|16
CASSPAFGQEAYEQYF
TGCGCCAGCAGCCCGGCGTTTGGACAGGAGGCCTACGAGCAGTACTTC
>TRBD1|once|TRBJ1-1|TRBV28|14
CASSTPGQGYEAFF
TGTGCCAGCAGCACGCCGGGACAGGGATATGAAGCTTTCTTT
>TRBD2|once|TRBJ2-5|TRBV28|18
CASSSPGLAGGGPETQYF
TGTGCCAGCAGTTCCCCGGGACTAGCGGGAGGAGGGCCAGAGACCCAGTACTTC
>TRBD1|.|TRBJ2-7|TRBV7-6|13
CASSLGDRIEQYF
TGTGCCAGCAGCTTAGGGGACAGGATCGAGCAGTACTTC
>TRBD1|.|TRBJ1-3|TRBV6-1|17
CASSEAPGQGSGNTIYF
TGTGCCAGCAGTGAAGCACCGGGACAGGGCTCTGGAAACACCATATATTTT
>.|.|TRBJ1-1|TRBV6-1|13
CASAAGANTEAFF
TGTGCCAGCGCGGCAGGGGCCAACACTGAAGCTTTCTTT
>TRBD1|.|TRBJ2-7|TRBV28|15
CASSLPQGALDEQYF
TGTGCCAGCAGTTTACCACAGGGGGCTCTCGACGAGCAGTACTTC
>.|.|TRBJ1-4|TRBV28|16
CASSAQRGATNEKLFF
TGTGCCAGCAGCGCACAGCGGGGCGCAACTAATGAAAAACTGTTTTTT
>TRBD2|.|TRBJ2-3|TRBV27|17
CASSLGPGLAGTDTQYF
TGTGCCAGCAGTTTAGGTCCTGGGCTAGCGGGCACAGATACGCAGTATTTT
>TRBD2|once|TRBJ2-5|TRBV5-1|17
CASSPEARGGRWETQYF
TGCGCCAGCAGCCCAGAGGCGCGGGGGGGCCGATGGGAGACCCAGTACTTC
>TRBD1|.|TRBJ1-5|TRBV2|15
CASSEWDSYNQPQHF
TGTGCCAGCAGTGAGTGGGACAGTTACAATCAGCCCCAGCATTTT
>.|.|TRBJ2-1|TRBV5-4|15
CASSYSGGVYNEQFF
TGTGCCAGCAGCTATTCCGGAGGGGTTTACAATGAGCAGTTCTTC
>TRBD2|.|TRBJ2-7|TRBV2|15
CASSPLAGGSYEQYF
TGTGCCAGCAGCCCACTAGCGGGGGGTTCCTACGAGCAGTACTTC
>.|.|TRBJ2-7|TRBV5-1|14
CASSWSDRSYEQYF
TGCGCCAGCAGCTGGAGCGACAGATCATACGAGCAGTACTTC
>TRBD1|.|TRBJ2-2|TRBV5-1|20
CASSTGTGGRVAGSTGELFF
TGCGCCAGCAGCACCGGGACAGGGGGCCGGGTAGCGGGGAGCACCGGGGAGCTGTTTTTT
>.|.|TRBJ1-5|TRBV27|10
CASSGRPQHF
TGTGCCAGCAGTGGGAGGCCCCAGCATTTT
>.|few|TRBJ2-4|TRBV7-2|15
CASSLIVGEQNIQYF
TGTGCCAGCAGCTTAATAGTAGGGGAACAAAACATTCAGTACTTC
>TRBD2|.|TRBJ2-4|TRBV9|17
CASSPDAGGIAKNIQYF
TGTGCCAGCAGCCCCGACGCCGGGGGGATAGCCAAAAACATTCAGTACTTC
>.|.|TRBJ2-2|TRBV2|14
CASAQFVNTGELFF
TGTGCCAGTGCACAGTTTGTTAACACCGGGGAGCTGTTTTTT
>TRBD2|.|TRBJ2-3|TRBV19|15
CASSTLAGGGDTQYF
TGTGCCAGTTCTACTCTAGCGGGAGGTGGGGATACGCAGTATTTT
>.|.|TRBJ2-7|TRBV6-6|15
CASRTLQGPSYEQYF
TGTGCCAGCAGGACCCTACAGGGCCCCTCCTACGAGCAGTACTTC
>.|.|TRBJ1-2|TRBV10-3|15
CAISAQWGRVDGYTF
TGTGCCATCAGTGCCCAATGGGGGAGGGTTGATGGCTACACCTTC
>TRBD1|.|TRBJ2-5|TRBV7-7|17
CASSYSRDRVGGETQYF
TGTGCTAGCAGCTACTCACGGGACAGGGTCGGAGGAGAGACCCAGTACTTC
>.|once|TRBJ1-2|TRBV7-8|13
CASSSQANYGYTF
TGTGCCAGCAGCTCACAGGCTAACTATGGCTACACCTTC
>.|.|TRBJ1-2|TRBV14|13
CASSHDFYRGYTF
TGTGCCAGCAGCCACGACTTTTACAGGGGCTACACCTTC